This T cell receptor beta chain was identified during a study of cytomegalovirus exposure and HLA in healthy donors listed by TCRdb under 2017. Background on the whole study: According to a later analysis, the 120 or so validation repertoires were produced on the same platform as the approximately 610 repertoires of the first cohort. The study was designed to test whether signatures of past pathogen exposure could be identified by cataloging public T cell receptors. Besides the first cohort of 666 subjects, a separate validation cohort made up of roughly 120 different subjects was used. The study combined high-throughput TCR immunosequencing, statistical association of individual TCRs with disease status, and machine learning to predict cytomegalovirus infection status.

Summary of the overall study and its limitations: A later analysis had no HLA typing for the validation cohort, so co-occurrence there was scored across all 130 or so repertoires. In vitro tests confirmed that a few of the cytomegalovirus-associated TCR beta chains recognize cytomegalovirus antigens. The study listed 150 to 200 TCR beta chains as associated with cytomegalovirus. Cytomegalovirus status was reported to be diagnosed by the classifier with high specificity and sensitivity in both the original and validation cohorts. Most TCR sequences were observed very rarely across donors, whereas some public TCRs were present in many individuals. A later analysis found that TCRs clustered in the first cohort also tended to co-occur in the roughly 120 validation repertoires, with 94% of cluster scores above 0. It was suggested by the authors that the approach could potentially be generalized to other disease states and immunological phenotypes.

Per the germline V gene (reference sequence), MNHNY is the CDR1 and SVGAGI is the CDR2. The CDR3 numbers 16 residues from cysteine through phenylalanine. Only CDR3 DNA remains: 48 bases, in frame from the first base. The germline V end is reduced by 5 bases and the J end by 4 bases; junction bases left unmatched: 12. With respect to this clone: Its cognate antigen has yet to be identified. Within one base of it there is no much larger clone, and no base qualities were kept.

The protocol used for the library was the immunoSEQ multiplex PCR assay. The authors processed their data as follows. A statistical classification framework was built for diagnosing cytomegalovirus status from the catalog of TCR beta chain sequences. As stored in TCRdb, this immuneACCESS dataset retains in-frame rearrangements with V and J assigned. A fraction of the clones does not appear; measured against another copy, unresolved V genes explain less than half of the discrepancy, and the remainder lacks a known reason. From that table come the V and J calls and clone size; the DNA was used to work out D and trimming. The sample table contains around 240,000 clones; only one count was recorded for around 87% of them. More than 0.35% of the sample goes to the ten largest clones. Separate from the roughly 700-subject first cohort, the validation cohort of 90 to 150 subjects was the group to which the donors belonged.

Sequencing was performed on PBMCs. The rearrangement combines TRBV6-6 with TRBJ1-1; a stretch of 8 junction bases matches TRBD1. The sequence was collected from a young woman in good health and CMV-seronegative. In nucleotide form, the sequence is TGTGCCAGCAGTCTACTAAGAAACAGGGGGACCACTGAAGCTTTCTTT. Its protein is CASSLLRNRGTTEAFF.